This T cell receptor (beta chain) was observed in a study of T-cell reconstitution after alpha-beta-depleted transplantation in children. Trimming cost V 6 bases and J 5 bases; bases outside gene matches: 5. This CDR3 spans 12 amino acids. Germline CDR1 is DFQATT and CDR2 is SNEGSKA (reference sequence). The study, taken as a whole, reports: Some patients' high day-60 TCRbeta diversity was attributed to recipient cells surviving conditioning. Several hundred expanded graft clones reportedly gave rise to the alpha-beta T cells present about two months after transplant. T-cell counts and diversity at one year following transplant were attributed mainly to newly produced T cells.

Preparation of the TCRbeta library was carried out with unique molecular identifiers. Via MiXCR, TCRdb re-called the PCR reads, giving one row per CDR3 protein. The repertoire holds 5,500 to 7,000 distinct CDR3 sequences, with over 8.5% as singletons. This clonotype was recorded many times. Its antigen is as yet unknown. This TCR came from a child under two years old who had a stem cell transplant for acute myeloid leukemia, so the T cells may come from the graft donor. The rearrangement uses TRBV20-1 and TRBJ2-7, with 9 bases aligning to TRBD1. Sequenced here: PBMCs, mostly from graft donor cells, sampled 180 days after TCRalphabeta/CD19-depleted stem cell transplant. The CDR3 DNA is TGCAGTGCGACGGACAGGGGCCACGAGCAGTACTTC. Its protein product is CSATDRGHEQYF.